This entry is about one T cell receptor beta chain. One entry per CDR3 protein, without DNA, is what TCRdb gives after re-calling the 5' RACE reads. The specimen's table records 150,000 to 160,000 distinct CDR3 sequences. The sample belongs to a study of T cells expressing NK-cell markers. CDR3 length: 15 amino acids. Germline assignment: CDR1 SGHVS and CDR2 FNYEAQ. The sample taken for sequencing was blood T cells: a sorted CD56 or NKG2C T cell subset, CD4+ or CD8+ T cells, or bulk PBMC T cells (not recorded which). This clonotype was sampled from a woman aged 50 to 65 in good health. The gene calls are TRBV7-6 and TRBJ1-1; TCRdb's D gene call, TRBD1, goes unchecked for lack of DNA. CDR3: CASSLKRLGDTEAFF.